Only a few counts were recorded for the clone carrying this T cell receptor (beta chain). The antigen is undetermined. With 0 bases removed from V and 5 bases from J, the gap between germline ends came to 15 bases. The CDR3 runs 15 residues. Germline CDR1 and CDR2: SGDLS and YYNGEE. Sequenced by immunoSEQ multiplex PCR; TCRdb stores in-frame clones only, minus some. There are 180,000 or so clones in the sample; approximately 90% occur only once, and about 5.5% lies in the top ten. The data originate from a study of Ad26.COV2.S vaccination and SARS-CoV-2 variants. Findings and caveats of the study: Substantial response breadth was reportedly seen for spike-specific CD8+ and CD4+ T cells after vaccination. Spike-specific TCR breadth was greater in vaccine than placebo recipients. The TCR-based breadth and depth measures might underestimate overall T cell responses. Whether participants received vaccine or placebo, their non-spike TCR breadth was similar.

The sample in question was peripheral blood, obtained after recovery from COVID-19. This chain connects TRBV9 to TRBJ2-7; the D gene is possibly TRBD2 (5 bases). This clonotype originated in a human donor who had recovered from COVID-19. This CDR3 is CASSVGLARSHEQYF. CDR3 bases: TGTGCCAGCAGCGTAGGTCTAGCTAGGAGCCACGAGCAGTACTTC.